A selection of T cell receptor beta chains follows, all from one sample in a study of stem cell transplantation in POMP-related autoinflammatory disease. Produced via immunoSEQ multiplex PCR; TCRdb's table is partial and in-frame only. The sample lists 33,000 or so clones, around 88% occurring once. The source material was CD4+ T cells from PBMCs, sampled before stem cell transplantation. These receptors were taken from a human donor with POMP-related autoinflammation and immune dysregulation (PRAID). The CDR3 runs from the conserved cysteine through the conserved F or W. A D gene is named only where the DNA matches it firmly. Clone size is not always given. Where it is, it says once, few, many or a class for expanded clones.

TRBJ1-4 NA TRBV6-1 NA TGTGCCAGCCGAGGACGGGCAACTAATGAAAAACTGTTTTTT CASRGRATNEKLFF
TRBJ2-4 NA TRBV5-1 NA TGCGCCAGCAGCTCCGGGGCCTTCGGGAACATTCAGTACTTC CASSSGAFGNIQYF
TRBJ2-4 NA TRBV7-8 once TGTGCCAGCAGCTTAGACCGGGCACCCGGGGGCAAAAACATTCAGTACTTC CASSLDRAPGGKNIQYF
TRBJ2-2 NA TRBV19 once TGTGCCAGTAGTATAGTTGGGGACGACGGGGAGCTGTTTTTT CASSIVGDDGELFF
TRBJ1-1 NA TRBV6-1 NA TGTGCCAGCAGGGGCCGGGGATCGAATTTCTTT CASRGRGSNFF
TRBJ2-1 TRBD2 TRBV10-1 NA TGCGCCAGCAGTGAGTCGACGGGAGCGGGGGCATACAATGAGCAGTTCTTC CASSESTGAGAYNEQFF
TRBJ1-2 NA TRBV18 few TGTGCCAGCTCACCACTGCCGGGGAGGGCTGGCTACACCTTC CASSPLPGRAGYTF
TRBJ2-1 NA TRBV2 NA TGTGCCAGCAGGCCAGGACCTCGCTACAATGAGCAGTTCTTC CASRPGPRYNEQFF
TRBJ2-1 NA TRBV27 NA TGTGCCAGCAGTTTAACGGCTACCTCCTACAATGAGCAGTTCTTC CASSLTATSYNEQFF
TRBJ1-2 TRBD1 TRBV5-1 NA TGCGCCAGCAGGGCCGGGACAGGCGGAGGTGTCACCTTC CASRAGTGGGVTF
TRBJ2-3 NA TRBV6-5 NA TGTGCCAGCATTAAACTAGGAGGGGATACGCAGTATTTT CASIKLGGDTQYF
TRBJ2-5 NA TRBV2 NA TGTGCCAGCACGGTCGGGGTGGGCGAGACCCAGTACTTC CASTVGVGETQYF
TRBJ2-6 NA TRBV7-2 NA TGTGCCAGCAGCTTACAGGACTGGGCCAACGTCCTGACTTTC CASSLQDWANVLTF
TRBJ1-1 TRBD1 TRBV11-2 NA TGTGCCAGCAGCTTATCGGTCCAGGGGGGGGACACTGAAGCTTTCTTT CASSLSVQGGDTEAFF
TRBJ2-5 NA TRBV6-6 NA TGTGCCAGCAGCCGCGGTGCCTACCGCGGGGAGACCCAGTACTTC CASSRGAYRGETQYF
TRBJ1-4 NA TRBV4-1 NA TGCGCCAGCAGCGCGCTATGGGGGGGTCGCTGGGAAAAACTGTTTTTT CASSALWGGRWEKLFF
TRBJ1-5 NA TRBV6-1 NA TGTGCCAGCAGTGTGACCCATAGCAATCAGCCCCAGCATTTT CASSVTHSNQPQHF
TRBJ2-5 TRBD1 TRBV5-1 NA TGCGCCAGCAGCTTGGCAGGACAGGGTGCCGAGACCCAGTACTTC CASSLAGQGAETQYF
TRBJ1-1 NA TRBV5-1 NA TGCGCCAGCAGCTCCAACAGGGAGAACACTGAAGCTTTCTTT CASSSNRENTEAFF
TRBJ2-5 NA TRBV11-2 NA TGTGCCAGCAGCCCCCACTTGCAAGAGACCCAGTACTTC CASSPHLQETQYF
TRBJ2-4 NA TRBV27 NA TGTGCCAGCAGCCCATCCCAGGGGGGGCTAACCAAAAACATTCAGTACTTC CASSPSQGGLTKNIQYF
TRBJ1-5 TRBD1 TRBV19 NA TGTGCCAGTAGTTCCTCAGACAGGGGAAGCAATCAGCCCCAGCATTTT CASSSSDRGSNQPQHF
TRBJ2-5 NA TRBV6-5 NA TGTGCCAGCAGTTACTCGAATAGGGGGGTAGGAGAGACCCAGTACTTC CASSYSNRGVGETQYF
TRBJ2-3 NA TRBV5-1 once TGCGCCAGCAGCTCTACCCCCTCTCCAGTGGATACGCAGTATTTT CASSSTPSPVDTQYF
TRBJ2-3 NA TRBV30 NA TGTGCCTGGAGTGTAGGGGGAACTGGCACAGATACGCAGTATTTT CAWSVGGTGTDTQYF
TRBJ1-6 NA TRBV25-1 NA TGTGCCAGCAGTGAATCCCACAGAGGGAATTCACCCCTCCACTTT CASSESHRGNSPLHF
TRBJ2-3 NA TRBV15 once TGTGCCACCAGCAGAGATATCGGGCCCGTCGGCGGACCCACAGATACGCAGTATTTT CATSRDIGPVGGPTDTQYF
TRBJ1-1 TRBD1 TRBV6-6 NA TGTGCCAGCACCCAGGACAGGGCGGTCACTGAAGCTTTCTTT CASTQDRAVTEAFF
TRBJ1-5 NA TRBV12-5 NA TGTGCTAGTGGTTTGCCCTGGTCAATAAAGCCCCAGCATTTT CASGLPWSIKPQHF
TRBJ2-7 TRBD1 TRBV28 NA TGTGCCAGCGAAGGGACAGGTGACTCCTACGAGCAGTACTTC CASEGTGDSYEQYF
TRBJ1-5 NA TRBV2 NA TGTGCCAGCAGTGTTCTTAATCAGCCCCAGCATTTT CASSVLNQPQHF
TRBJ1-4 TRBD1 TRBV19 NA TGTGCCAGTAGGGGGACAGGGCGGGAAAAACTGTTTTTT CASRGTGREKLFF
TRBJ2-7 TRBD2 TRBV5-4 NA TGTGCCAGCAGCCACACCTTTGGGGGGGTATACGAGCAGTACTTC CASSHTFGGVYEQYF
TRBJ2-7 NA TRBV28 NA TGTGCCAGCAGTGAGGGACGGAGCTACGAGCAGTACTTC CASSEGRSYEQYF
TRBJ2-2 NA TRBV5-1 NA TGCGCCAGCAGCTTGGCCGTCGGCACCGGGGAGCTGTTTTTT CASSLAVGTGELFF
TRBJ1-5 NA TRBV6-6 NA TGTGCCAGCGGGAGAATCAGCAATCAGCCCCAGCATTTT CASGRISNQPQHF
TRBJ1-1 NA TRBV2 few TGTGCCAGCAGGGCCGACTGGAACACTGAAGCTTTCTTT CASRADWNTEAFF
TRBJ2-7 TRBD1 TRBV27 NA TGTGCCAGCAGTTGGGACAGGAGCTCCTACGAGCAGTACTTC CASSWDRSSYEQYF
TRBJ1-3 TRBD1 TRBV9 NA TGTGCCAGCAGCGTAGGTACAGGGGTTGAAGGAAACACCATATATTTT CASSVGTGVEGNTIYF
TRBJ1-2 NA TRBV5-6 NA TGTGCCAGCAGCTTGCTACGGGTTTGGACCGACTATGGCTACACCTTC CASSLLRVWTDYGYTF
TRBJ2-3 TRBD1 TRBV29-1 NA TGCAGCGTTGTGGGGACAGGAGAGAGCACAGATACGCAGTATTTT CSVVGTGESTDTQYF
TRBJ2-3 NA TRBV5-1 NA TGCGCCAGCAGCTTGGAGAGGGGCACAGATACGCAGTATTTT CASSLERGTDTQYF
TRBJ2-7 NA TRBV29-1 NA TGCAGCGTTGGTCAGCAGTACGAGCAGTACTTC CSVGQQYEQYF
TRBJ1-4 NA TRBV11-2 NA TGTGCCAGCAGCTCCGGGACAAATTATGAAAAACTGTTTTTT CASSSGTNYEKLFF
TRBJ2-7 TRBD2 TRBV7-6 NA TGTGCCAGCAGCTTAGCCATAGCGGGGGGAACCTACGAGCAGTACTTC CASSLAIAGGTYEQYF
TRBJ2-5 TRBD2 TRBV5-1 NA TGCGCCAGCAGCCCCGGGCCCAGCGGGAGGGCCGGGGAGACCCAGTACTTC CASSPGPSGRAGETQYF
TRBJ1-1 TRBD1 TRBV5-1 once TGCGCCAGCAGCCCCTCCGGACAGGGGGACGAAGCTTTCTTT CASSPSGQGDEAFF
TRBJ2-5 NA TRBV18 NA TGTGCCAGCTCACCTCAGGGAGAGACCCAGTACTTC CASSPQGETQYF
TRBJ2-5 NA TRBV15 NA TGTGCCACCAGCGAAAGGTCGGGCGAGACCCAGTACTTC CATSERSGETQYF
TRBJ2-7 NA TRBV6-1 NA TGTGCCAGCAAAAGGGGTACAGGGTCGGACGAGCAGTACTTC CASKRGTGSDEQYF
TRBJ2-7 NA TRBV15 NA TGTGCCACCAGCAGAGACAGCTCCTACGAGCAGTACTTC CATSRDSSYEQYF
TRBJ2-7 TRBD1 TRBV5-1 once TGCGCCAGCAGCTCCCGGGACAGGGTCTACGAGCAGTACTTC CASSSRDRVYEQYF
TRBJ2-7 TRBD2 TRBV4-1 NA TGCGCCAGCAGCCTCAGAGGCGCGGGGGGGTTGTACGAGCAGTACTTC CASSLRGAGGLYEQYF
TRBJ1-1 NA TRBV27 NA TGTGCCAGCAGTTTTTGGGGACGAAGCAACACTGAAGCTTTCTTT CASSFWGRSNTEAFF